This T cell receptor (beta chain) comes out of a study of CD8 T cells in ankylosing spondylitis. Concerning this clonotype itself: Its antigen is not identified.

Trimming shortened V by 0 bases and J by 4 bases, and 10 bases separated the two germline ends. This CDR3 contains 14 residues. The germline V gene encodes CDR1 ENHRY and CDR2 SYGVKD. TCRdb processed the 5' RACE reads anew with MiXCR; each CDR3 protein has one entry. The sample has approximately 350,000 distinct CDR3 sequences; under 15% are singletons. Study-level points and caveats: One TCR beta motif, made up of fewer than 10 highly homologous variants, appeared characteristic of ankylosing spondylitis blood. In peripheral blood, disease-linked CD8+ clones occurred at relatively low frequencies.

The receptor comes from a male donor with ankylosing spondylitis or in good health (not recorded which). Sequenced: blood, either unsorted or a sorted T cell fraction (not recorded which). J is TRBJ2-7 and V is TRBV10-3; D may match TRBD1 or TRBD2 (5 bases each). The CDR3 nucleotides read TGTGCCATCAGTGAGTCCGGGGCACTATACGAGCAGTACTTC. Encoded protein: CAISESGALYEQYF.